The rows below give T cell receptor beta chains drawn from one sample of a study of T cell changes during pregnancy in multiple sclerosis. Sequencing was performed with immunoSEQ multiplex PCR; in TCRdb, only in-frame clones are kept and a portion is missing. The top ten clones hold about 1.8% of a sample with roughly 90,000 clones, approximately 90% of them seen once. The starting material was peripheral blood, obtained in the first trimester of pregnancy. These receptors were collected from a female donor in good health, enrolled as a control in a pregnancy study. CDR3s include the opening cysteine and the closing phenylalanine or tryptophan. The order of the fields is clone size, D gene, V gene, J gene, CDR3 DNA, CDR3 protein. A D gene is named only where the DNA matches it firmly. Some rows have no size entry. The others give once, few or many, or a class for an expanded clone.

NA,TRBD2,TRBV2,TRBJ2-1,TGTGCCGCTGGGACTAGCGGGTACAATGAGCAGTTCTTC,CAAGTSGYNEQFF
NA,TRBD2,TRBV7-2,TRBJ2-3,TGTGCCAGCAGCTTACTCGGGGGGGCAGATACGCAGTATTTT,CASSLLGGADTQYF
NA,NA,TRBV6-5,TRBJ1-1,TGTGCCAGCAGTTACTCGAGCCCTGCAAGAGCTTTCTTT,CASSYSSPARAFF
few,NA,TRBV6-5,TRBJ2-2,TGTGCCAGCAGTTGGGGCAGGGGAGTGCTGTTTTTT,CASSWGRGVLFF
NA,NA,TRBV19,TRBJ1-3,TGTGCCAGTGGCACCGGGTCTGGAAACACCATATATTTT,CASGTGSGNTIYF
NA,NA,TRBV7-2,TRBJ1-5,TGTGCCAGCAGCTCCCGGGTATACCAGCCCCAGCATTTT,CASSSRVYQPQHF
NA,NA,TRBV30,TRBJ1-2,TGTGCCTGGAGTCCCACCGGCAGGGATTATGGCTACACCTTC,CAWSPTGRDYGYTF
once,NA,TRBV5-6,TRBJ1-3,TGTGCCAGCAGCGCTAGGTGGGGAAACACCATATATTTT,CASSARWGNTIYF
NA,TRBD1,TRBV5-6,TRBJ1-2,TGTGCCAGCAGCCCGGACAGGGGGCATTACTATGGCTACACCTTC,CASSPDRGHYYGYTF
NA,NA,TRBV4-1,TRBJ2-5,TGCGCCAGCAGCCATACCATAATACAGAAAGAGACCCAGTACTTC,CASSHTIIQKETQYF
NA,NA,TRBV5-4,TRBJ2-3,TGTGCCAGCAGCTTGAGGGTATCAGGGGCAGGGGATACGCAGTATTTT,CASSLRVSGAGDTQYF
NA,TRBD1,TRBV5-8,TRBJ1-5,TGTGCCAGCAGTTCGGAGGGGGCTGGCAATCAGCCCCAGCATTTT,CASSSEGAGNQPQHF
NA,TRBD1,TRBV4-1,TRBJ1-4,TGCGCCAGCAGCCAAGTGGACAGGGGAACTAATGAAAAACTGTTTTTT,CASSQVDRGTNEKLFF
NA,NA,TRBV27,TRBJ2-5,TGTGCCAGCAGTCCCAGGGGCGAAGAGACCCAGTACTTC,CASSPRGEETQYF
NA,TRBD2,TRBV7-9,TRBJ2-1,TGTGCCAGCAGCTCGGGACTACACAATGAGCAGTTCTTC,CASSSGLHNEQFF
NA,TRBD2,TRBV5-1,TRBJ2-5,TGCGCCAGCAGCTTCTCTAGCGGGGGGGCCGGCCCAGAGACCCAGTACTTC,CASSFSSGGAGPETQYF
NA,NA,TRBV5-5,TRBJ1-4,TGTGCCAGCAGCTCGGCATTGGGCCGTAATGAAAAACTGTTTTTT,CASSSALGRNEKLFF
NA,TRBD2,TRBV27,TRBJ2-2,TGTGCCAGCAGTTTGGCGGGACTAGGGGGGAACACCGGGGAGCTGTTTTTT,CASSLAGLGGNTGELFF
NA,NA,TRBV6-1,TRBJ2-7,TGTGCCAGCAGTGAAGCGGTCGACCTCGCCGGGAGGCAGTACTTC,CASSEAVDLAGRQYF
NA,NA,TRBV15,TRBJ2-7,TGTGCCACCAGCAGAGATCGGCCGTCCGGGGGCGAGCAGTACTTC,CATSRDRPSGGEQYF